One sample yielded the 22 T cell receptor beta chains listed below, sequenced in a study of blood T cell repertoires in COVID-19. This table comes from immunoSEQ multiplex PCR, and its TCRdb copy is limited to in-frame clones, with some not included. The sample holds about 68,000 clones; 86% are singletons and the top ten take less than 7.5%. The specimen sequenced was peripheral blood. These receptors all stem from a man older than 75 with COVID-19, enrolled during active disease.

V gene TRBV19 combines with J gene TRBJ2-3; 7 bases are a match to TRBD2. The CDR3 has 17 residues. Germline loops: CDR1 LNHDA, CDR2 SQIVND (reference sequence). V trimming: 7 bases; J trimming: 2 bases; junction bases outside the gene matches: 15. The CDR3: CASTPLGLLADTDTQYF. The CDR3 DNA is TGTGCCAGTACCCCCCTCGGACTTCTAGCGGACACAGATACGCAGTATTTT.

The V gene is TRBV6-1, the J gene TRBJ1-5; 7 bases fit TRBD1. Germline lookup yields CDR1 MNHNS and CDR2 SASEGT. The J segment lost 7 bases and the V segment lost 1 base, leaving 7 bases of the junction unmatched. The CDR3 runs to 15 residues. The CDR3 nucleotides read TGTGCCAGCAGTGAAGGGAAACAGGGGAAACAGCCCCAGCATTTT. Translating it yields CASSEGKQGKQPQHF.

The chain joins TRBV10-3 to TRBJ1-1, with D maybe TRBD1 (5 bases). Germline loops: CDR1 ENHRY, CDR2 SYGVKD. V lost 0 bases to trimming and J lost 1 base, with 9 bases between them. CDR3 size: 15 residues. CDR3 sequence: CAISESGQGNTEAFF. CDR3 DNA: TGTGCCATCAGTGAGTCGGGGCAGGGGAACACTGAAGCTTTCTTT.

The CDR3 nucleotides read TGTGCCAGTATCGGTTACGGCTACACCTTC. This translates into CASIGYGYTF. The genes are TRBV19 and TRBJ1-2; the D is unclear. The CDR3 length is 10 residues. Trimming removed 7 bases from V and 8 bases from J, with 8 bases in between. Germline V gene lookup returns CDR1 LNHDA and CDR2 SQIVND (reference sequence).

The chain is built from TRBV9 and TRBJ2-7, with 7 bases that match TRBD2. The CDR3 sequence is 16 residues long. CDR1 is SGDLS and CDR2 is YYNGEE in the germline V gene. Germline trimming cut 0 bases from V and 2 bases from J; bases unmatched to any gene: 8. DNA of the CDR3: TGTGCCAGCAGCGTAGCTCTGGCTAGCGGACCCTACGAGCAGTACTTC. This gives the protein CASSVALASGPYEQYF.

This clone was counted a few times. V gene TRBV7-2 combines with J gene TRBJ2-3; perhaps TRBD1 as D (5 bases). The germline V and J ends were trimmed by 0 bases and 4 bases, with 11 bases remaining between them. Germline CDR1 and CDR2: SGHTA and FQGNSA. There are 15 residues in the CDR3. The CDR3: CASSLARVRPDTQYF. The CDR3 bases are TGTGCCAGCAGCTTAGCCAGGGTCAGGCCAGATACGCAGTATTTT.

The chain has TRBV6-6 and TRBJ2-2; 9 nucleotides match TRBD1. Trimming at V came to 7 bases and at J to 5 bases, leaving 11 bases not matched to a gene. This CDR3 is built from 16 residues. The germline V gene encodes CDR1 MNHNY and CDR2 SVGAGI (reference sequence). DNA for the CDR3: TGTGCCAGCAACAGACCGGGACAGGGAGATACCGGGGAGCTGTTTTTT. This sequence encodes CASNRPGQGDTGELFF.

J is TRBJ1-5 and V is TRBV6-5; 11 bases match TRBD1. J gave up 7 bases and V 8 bases, and 1 base lay outside the gene matches. Germline V gives CDR1 MNHEY, CDR2 SVGAGI. CDR3 length: 12 residues. The CDR3 DNA is TGTGCCAGCGGACAGGGGGCACAGCCCCAGCATTTT. Protein: CASGQGAQPQHF.

The gene calls are TRBV19 and TRBJ1-4, with 8 positions matching TRBD1. V was clipped by 10 bases and J by 5 bases; unmatched bases: 12. This CDR3 has 15 residues. CDR1 is LNHDA and CDR2 is SQIVND in the germline V gene (reference sequence). Here the CDR3 reads CATRGGDRMNEKLFF. CDR3 DNA: TGTGCCACAAGAGGGGGGGACAGGATGAATGAAAAACTGTTTTTT.

This rearrangement joins TRBV5-4 to TRBJ1-3, with D possibly being TRBD1 (5 bases). CDR1 is SGHNT, CDR2 YYREEE, per germline (reference sequence). The CDR3 runs to 15 residues. The germline V and J ends were trimmed by 0 bases and 1 base, with 8 bases remaining between them. The CDR3 is CASSLGRGSGNTIYF. In nucleotides, the CDR3 is TGTGCCAGCAGCTTGGGGCGGGGGTCTGGAAACACCATATATTTT.

The chain couples TRBV5-4 to TRBJ2-5, with 8 bases that match TRBD1. J lost 4 bases, V lost 4 bases, and 9 bases had no gene match. This CDR3 has 15 amino acids. Looked up from germline, CDR1 is SGHNT and CDR2 is YYREEE (reference sequence). CDR3 nucleotides: TGTGCCAGCAGCCCATCAGGGGGCGTGAGAGAGACCCAGTACTTC. Protein sequence: CASSPSGGVRETQYF.

The chain employs TRBV7-2 and TRBJ2-5, with 7 bases that match TRBD1. Germline V CDR1 and CDR2: SGHTA, FQGNSA. The CDR3 runs to 14 residues. Germline trimming cut 5 bases from V and 1 base from J; bases unmatched to any gene: 4. The CDR3 DNA follows: TGTGCCAGCAGCATACAGGGGTCCCAAGAGACCCAGTACTTC. Its protein product is CASSIQGSQETQYF.

J is TRBJ1-6 and V is TRBV27; 7 bases are shared with TRBD1. Germline-derived CDR1 and CDR2 are MNHEY and SMNVEV (reference sequence). J lost 7 bases, V lost 5 bases, and 11 bases had no gene match. CDR3 length: 16 residues. Here the CDR3 DNA reads TGTGCCAGCAGTCTACAGGGGAGCCGGAGGAATTCACCCCTCCACTTT. This translates into CASSLQGSRRNSPLHF.

The chain recombines TRBV5-1 with TRBJ2-2, with TRBD2 identical over 15 bases. After removal of 2 bases from V and 0 bases from J, the junction contained 5 bases not matched to a gene. The CDR3 is made up of 19 amino acids. Germline values: CDR1 SGHRS, CDR2 YFSETQ. This CDR3 is CASSFGGLAGGANTGELFF. The CDR3 region has the DNA TGCGCCAGCAGCTTTGGGGGACTAGCGGGGGGCGCGAACACCGGGGAGCTGTTTTTT. Supplemented by reference TRBV5-1 and TRBJ2-2, the full variable domain reads KAGVTQTPRYLIKTRGQQVTLSCSPISGHRSVSWYQQTPGQGLQFLFEYFSETQRNKGNFPGRFSGRQFSNSRSEMNVSTLELGDSALYLCASSFGGLAGGANTGELFFGEGSRLTVL.

The chain joins TRBV11-2 to TRBJ1-1, with 9 positions matching TRBD1. V shed 3 bases and J 0 bases; nucleotides not matched to a gene: 2. The CDR3 has 15 residues. The germline gives CDR1 SGHAT, CDR2 FQNNGV. The CDR3 protein is CASSLGDRVNTEAFF. CDR3 bases: TGTGCCAGCAGCTTGGGGGACAGGGTGAACACTGAAGCTTTCTTT.

The chain couples TRBV24-1 to TRBJ2-2; TRBD1 might be the D (6 bases). The CDR3 has 15 residues. In germline, CDR1 is KGHDR, CDR2 SFDVKD. The V and J ends lost 4 bases and 6 bases respectively, with 14 bases between them. In DNA, the CDR3 is TGTGCCACCAGTGACCCCCGGGACATCTCCGGGGAGCTGTTTTTT. This codes for CATSDPRDISGELFF.

The chain employs TRBV19 and TRBJ2-7, with TRBD1 identical over 9 bases. V was pared by 5 bases and J by 2 bases, with 7 bases of the junction left unmatched. In germline, CDR1 is LNHDA, CDR2 SQIVND (reference sequence). The CDR3 length is 15 residues. CDR3 region: CASSFRRDRAYEQYF. In nucleotides, the CDR3 is TGTGCCAGTAGTTTCCGCCGGGACAGGGCCTACGAGCAGTACTTC.

The V and J genes are TRBV5-4 and TRBJ1-4; no definite D call. Germline V gives CDR1 SGHNT, CDR2 YYREEE (reference sequence). The CDR3 extends over 15 amino acids. V lost 0 bases to trimming and J lost 4 bases, with 10 bases between them. The CDR3 spells CASSLAAGFNEKLFF. In nucleotides, the CDR3 is TGTGCCAGCAGCTTGGCAGCAGGATTTAATGAAAAACTGTTTTTT.

This clone was counted once. The chain combines TRBV5-1 with TRBJ2-1; 10 bases align to TRBD1. Germline CDR1 reads SGHRS; CDR2 reads YFSETQ. V dropped 4 bases and J dropped 7; count of bases not matched to a gene: 8. The length of the CDR3 is 15 residues. CDR3 nucleotides: TGCGCCAGCAGCGGACCCGGGACAGGGGAAAATGAGCAGTTCTTC. This sequence encodes CASSGPGTGENEQFF. The full variable domain, completed using reference TRBV5-1 and TRBJ2-1, is KAGVTQTPRYLIKTRGQQVTLSCSPISGHRSVSWYQQTPGQGLQFLFEYFSETQRNKGNFPGRFSGRQFSNSRSEMNVSTLELGDSALYLCASSGPGTGENEQFFGPGTRLTVL.

This clone was counted a single time. This sequence joins TRBV6-6 and TRBJ1-3, with a weak D call TRBD1 (5 bases). Germline V lookup: CDR1 MNHNY, CDR2 SVGAGI (reference sequence). The CDR3 sequence is 15 residues long. With 2 bases removed from V and 3 bases from J, the gap between germline ends came to 11 bases. CDR3 DNA: TGTGCCAGCAGTTACGGGGGGGTTAATGGAAACACCATATATTTT. Translating gives CASSYGGVNGNTIYF.

This clone was seen a single time. This chain connects TRBV19 to TRBJ1-6, with 11 bases that match TRBD1. The CDR3 sequence is 14 residues long. Per germline, CDR1 LNHDA and CDR2 SQIVND (reference sequence). V trimming: 8 bases; J trimming: 14 bases; junction bases outside the gene matches: 11. This CDR3 reads CASVDRGRLETLHF. The DNA for the CDR3 is TGTGCCAGTGTGGACAGGGGGCGCCTTGAGACCCTCCACTTT.

The chain has TRBV3-1 (or the pseudogene TRBV3-2) and TRBJ1-1; D is undetermined. Trimming pared 4 bases from V and 0 bases from J, leaving 9 bases between. The CDR3 runs to 14 residues. From germline, CDR1 is LGHDT and CDR2 YNNKEL (reference sequence). The CDR3 DNA follows: TGTGCCAGCAGCCCTTCCAGTTTGAACACTGAAGCTTTCTTT. Amino acid sequence: CASSPSSLNTEAFF.